One sample yielded the 8 T cell receptor beta chains listed below, sequenced in a study of metastatic and nonmetastatic thyroid tumors. TCRdb re-called the PCR reads via MiXCR. This sample has 15,000 to 20,000 clones, with just over 30% found just once. Thyroid surgery was performed in patients who had received no treatment beforehand. The specimen was blood. All receptors derive from a female donor with papillary thyroid cancer or a benign thyroid nodule (not recorded which). Some clones in this sample may be carry-over from other donors' samples.

In its sample, this clone was seen a few times. CDR3 residues: CASSFRLAGAEQFF. The DNA for the CDR3 is TGTGCCAGCAGCTTTCGACTAGCGGGAGCTGAGCAGTTCTTC. The V call is TRBV12-3 or TRBV12-4, the J call TRBJ2-1, with 12 bases fitting TRBD2. This CDR3 comprises 14 residues. V was pared by 6 bases and J by 9 bases, with 6 bases of the junction left unmatched.

This clone was seen a single time. The genes are TRBV13 and TRBJ2-3, with TRBD2 matching over 10 bases. Germline CDR1 reads PRHDT; CDR2 reads FYEKMQ (reference sequence). The V segment lost 5 bases and the J segment 4 bases; nucleotides outside the gene matches: 3. The CDR3 contains 14 residues. Here the CDR3 reads CASSILAGADTQYF. The CDR3 DNA sequence: TGTGCCAGCAGCATCCTAGCGGGGGCAGATACGCAGTATTTT.

In its sample, this clone was seen many times. The chain carries TRBV18 and TRBJ2-5; 7 nucleotides line up with TRBD1. The CDR3 extends over 15 amino acids. CDR1 is KGHSH and CDR2 is LQKENI in the germline V gene. V trimming: 2 bases; J trimming: 2 bases; junction bases outside the gene matches: 5. As DNA, the CDR3 is TGTGCCAGCTCACCAAAGGACAGGAGTCAAGAGACCCAGTACTTC. It is translated as CASSPKDRSQETQYF.

Judged by abundance, this clone is medium-sized. The genes are TRBV27 and TRBJ2-7; 8 nucleotides agree with TRBD1. Trimming removed 8 bases from V and 3 bases from J; junction bases left unmatched: 9. The CDR3 loop spans 14 amino acids. Germline V gives CDR1 MNHEY, CDR2 SMNVEV (reference sequence). The DNA for the CDR3 is TGTGCCAGCGGGACCGGGACAGGCCGCTACGAGCAGTACTTC. Translated, it gives CASGTGTGRYEQYF.

A word on this clone: One end of the junction varies from germline; a read error may be responsible. The V and J genes are TRBV4-1 and TRBJ1-5; weak D call: TRBD1 (5 bases). From germline, CDR1 is MGHRA and CDR2 YSYEKL. This CDR3 comprises 13 residues. The CDR3 protein is CSSTQDGGQPQHF. The CDR3 nucleotides are TGCTCCAGCACCCAAGATGGGGGTCAGCCCCAGCATTTT.

This clone is labeled medium-sized. The CDR3 region is CATSDPTGNGYTF. In nucleotides, the CDR3 is TGTGCCACCAGTGACCCGACAGGGAATGGCTACACCTTC. The genes are TRBV24-1 and TRBJ1-2; 7 bases map to TRBD1. The CDR3 consists of 13 residues. V was pared by 4 bases and J by 6 bases, with 4 bases of the junction left unmatched. The germline V gene encodes CDR1 KGHDR and CDR2 SFDVKD.

The V call is TRBV5-1, the J call TRBJ1-6; the D gene is possibly TRBD1 (5 bases). The germline V gene has CDR1 SGHRS and CDR2 YFSETQ. Trimming took 1 base from V and 8 from J, leaving 10 bases between them. The CDR3 has 14 amino acids. The CDR3 nucleotides read TGCGCCAGCAGCTTGAAGGGGCTCGATTCACCCCTCCACTTT. It encodes CASSLKGLDSPLHF.

By sample share, this clone is medium-sized. The chain carries TRBV30 and TRBJ2-7; maybe TRBD2 (6 bases). The V gene lost 8 bases and the J gene lost 6 bases, with 14 bases spanning the gap. Per germline, CDR1 GTSNPN and CDR2 SVGIG (reference sequence). This CDR3 has 11 residues. The CDR3 sequence is CARGLRGEQYF. DNA for the CDR3: TGTGCCAGGGGACTCCGGGGCGAGCAGTACTTC.